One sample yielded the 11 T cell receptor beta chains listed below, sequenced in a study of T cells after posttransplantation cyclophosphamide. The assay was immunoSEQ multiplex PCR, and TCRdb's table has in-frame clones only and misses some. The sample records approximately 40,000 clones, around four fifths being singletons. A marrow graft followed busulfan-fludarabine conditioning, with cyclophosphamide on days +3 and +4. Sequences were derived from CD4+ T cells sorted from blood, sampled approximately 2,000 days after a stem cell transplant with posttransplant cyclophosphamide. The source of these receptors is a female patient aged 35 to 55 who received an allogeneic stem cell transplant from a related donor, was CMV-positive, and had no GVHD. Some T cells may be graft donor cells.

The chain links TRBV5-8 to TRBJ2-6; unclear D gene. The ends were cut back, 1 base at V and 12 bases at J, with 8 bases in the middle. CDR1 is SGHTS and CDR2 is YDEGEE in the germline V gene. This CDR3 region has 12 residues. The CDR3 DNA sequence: TGTGCCAGCAGCTTGAATTCCATCGTCCTGACTTTC. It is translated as CASSLNSIVLTF.

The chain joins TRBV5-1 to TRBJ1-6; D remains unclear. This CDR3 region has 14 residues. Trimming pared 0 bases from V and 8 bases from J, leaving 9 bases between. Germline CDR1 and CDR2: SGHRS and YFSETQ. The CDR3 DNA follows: TGCGCCAGCAGCTTGGGGGCACGAGATTCACCCCTCCACTTT. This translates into CASSLGARDSPLHF.

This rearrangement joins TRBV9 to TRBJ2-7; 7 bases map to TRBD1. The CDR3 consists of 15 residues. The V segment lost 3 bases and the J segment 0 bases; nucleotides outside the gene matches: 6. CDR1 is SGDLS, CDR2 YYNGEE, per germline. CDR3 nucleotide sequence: TGTGCCAGCAGCGCCCGGGACAGCACCTCCTACGAGCAGTACTTC. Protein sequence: CASSARDSTSYEQYF. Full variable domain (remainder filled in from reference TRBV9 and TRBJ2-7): DSGVTQTPKHLITATGQRVTLRCSPRSGDLSVYWYQQSLDQGLQFLIQYYNGEERAKGNILERFSAQQFPDLHSELNLSSLELGDSALYFCASSARDSTSYEQYFGPGTRLTVT.

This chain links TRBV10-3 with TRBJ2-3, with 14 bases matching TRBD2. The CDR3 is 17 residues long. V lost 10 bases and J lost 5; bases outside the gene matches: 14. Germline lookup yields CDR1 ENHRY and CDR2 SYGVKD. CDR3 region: CATRTPRLAGGVDTQYF. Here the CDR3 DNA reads TGTGCCACCCGCACCCCCAGACTAGCGGGAGGGGTAGATACGCAGTATTTT.

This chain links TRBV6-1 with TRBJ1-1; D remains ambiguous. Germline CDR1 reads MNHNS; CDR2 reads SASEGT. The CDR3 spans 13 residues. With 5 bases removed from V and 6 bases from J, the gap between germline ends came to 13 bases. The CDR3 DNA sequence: TGTGCCAGCAGTCTCTCCGGAGTAGCTGAAGCTTTCTTT. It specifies CASSLSGVAEAFF.

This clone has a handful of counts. The CDR3 sequence is CASNAGTTSSRGYTF. CDR3 bases: TGTGCCAGCAATGCCGGGACAACTTCCTCTCGGGGCTACACCTTC. The chain links TRBV28 to TRBJ1-2; possibly TRBD1 for D (6 bases). Germline CDR1 reads MDHEN; CDR2 reads SYDVKM. The length of the CDR3 is 15 residues. V was trimmed by 7 bases and J by 8 bases, leaving 23 bases between them.

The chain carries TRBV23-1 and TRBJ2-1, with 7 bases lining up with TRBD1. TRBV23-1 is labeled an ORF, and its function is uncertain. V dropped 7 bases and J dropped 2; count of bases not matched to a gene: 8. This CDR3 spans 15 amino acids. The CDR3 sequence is CASTDRERTYNEQFF. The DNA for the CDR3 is TGCGCCAGCACCGACAGGGAGAGGACCTACAATGAGCAGTTCTTC.

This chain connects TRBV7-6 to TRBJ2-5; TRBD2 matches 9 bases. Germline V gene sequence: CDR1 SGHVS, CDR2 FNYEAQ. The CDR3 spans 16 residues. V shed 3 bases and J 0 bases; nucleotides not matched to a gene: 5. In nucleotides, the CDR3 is TGTGCCAGCAGCTTTAACGGACTAGCGTACCAAGAGACCCAGTACTTC. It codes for CASSFNGLAYQETQYF.

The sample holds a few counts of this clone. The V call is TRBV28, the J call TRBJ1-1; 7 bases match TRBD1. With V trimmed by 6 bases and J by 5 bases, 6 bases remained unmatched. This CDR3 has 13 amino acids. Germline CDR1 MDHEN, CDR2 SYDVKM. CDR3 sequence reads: CASRTGPPTEAFF. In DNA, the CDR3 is TGTGCCAGCAGGACAGGGCCACCAACTGAAGCTTTCTTT.

This CDR3 reads CASSLGTGMPYEQYF. The DNA of the CDR3 is TGTGCCAGCAGCTTGGGGACAGGGATGCCTTACGAGCAGTACTTC. The chain joins TRBV5-5 to TRBJ2-7; TRBD1 aligns across 8 bases. With 0 bases clipped from V and 4 bases from J, the junction kept 6 bases outside the gene matches. CDR3 size: 15 residues. Germline V gene sequence: CDR1 SGHKS, CDR2 YYEKEE (reference sequence).

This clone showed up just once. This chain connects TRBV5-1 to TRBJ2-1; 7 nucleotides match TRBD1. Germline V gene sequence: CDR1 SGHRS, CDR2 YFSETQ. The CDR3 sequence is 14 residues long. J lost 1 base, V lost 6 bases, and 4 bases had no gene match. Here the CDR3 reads CASTPGQSYNEQFF. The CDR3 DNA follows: TGCGCCAGCACACCGGGACAGTCCTACAATGAGCAGTTCTTC.